This is a list of T cell receptor beta chains from one sample in a study of molecular identifiers for immune sequencing clone quantification. TCRdb independently ran MiXCR on the PCR reads; one entry per CDR3 protein. Here the sample spans about 500,000 distinct CDR3 sequences, around 23% being singletons. The specimen sequenced was naive CD8+ T cells from blood, with Jurkat cell RNA spiked in. The receptors derive from a human donor in good health. Some libraries in this study had Jurkat cell RNA spiked in. Both conserved end residues are part of each CDR3. D genes are given only for firm matches. Where a row states a size, it is once, few, many or the class of an expanded clone; other rows omit it.

d_call	clone_size	j_call	v_call	cdr3_nt	cdr3_aa
-	few	TRBJ2-7	TRBV29-1	TGCAGCGTTCAAGGGGCAAACTCCTACGAGCAGTACTTC	CSVQGANSYEQYF
-	-	TRBJ2-2	TRBV9	TGTGCCAGCAGCGTAGAGGGTCCCAGCGGAGCCGGGGAGCTGTTTTTT	CASSVEGPSGAGELFF
TRBD2	few	TRBJ2-1	TRBV11-3	TGTGCCAGCAGCTCCCGACTAGCGGGGGACAATGAGCAGTTCTTC	CASSSRLAGDNEQFF
-	many	TRBJ2-3	TRBV29-1	TGCAGCGTTGAGGGATCACAGAGCCGCACAGATACGCAGTATTTT	CSVEGSQSRTDTQYF
TRBD2	few	TRBJ2-4	TRBV6-5	TGTGCCAGCAGTGCCGGACTAGCGGGAGGGCCCGGGAACATTCAGTACTTC	CASSAGLAGGPGNIQYF
-	-	TRBJ2-3	TRBV3-1	TGTGCCAGCAGCCAAGATATTTCGGCGGGGAGCACAGATACGCAGTATTTT	CASSQDISAGSTDTQYF
TRBD2	many	TRBJ2-3	TRBV7-2	TGTGCCAGCAGCCAGGTCCCTAGCGGGGGGCGTGGGACAGATACGCAGTATTTT	CASSQVPSGGRGTDTQYF
TRBD1	-	TRBJ1-5	TRBV27	TGTACCAGCAGTTGGACAGGGCCCAATCAGCCCCAGCATTTT	CTSSWTGPNQPQHF
-	-	TRBJ2-7	TRBV7-9	TGTGCCAGCAGCAGGCCCGAGGAGCCCTACGAGCAGTACTTC	CASSRPEEPYEQYF
-	many	TRBJ2-3	TRBV7-9	TGTGCCAGCAGCTTAGCCTCAGTGAGCACAGATACGCAGTATTTT	CASSLASVSTDTQYF
TRBD1	-	TRBJ2-7	TRBV10-3	TGTGCCATCAGTCCTTTTGCGACAGGGGTCGAGCAGTACTTC	CAISPFATGVEQYF
TRBD2	-	TRBJ2-3	TRBV19	TGTGCCAGTAGTGATAGCGGGGACACAGATACGCAGTATTTT	CASSDSGDTDTQYF
-	-	TRBJ2-6	TRBV20-1	TGCAGTGCTAGGACGGACTCACTAGCCTCTGGGGCCAACGTCCTGACTTTC	CSARTDSLASGANVLTF
TRBD2	many	TRBJ2-1	TRBV7-9	TGTGCCAGCAGCTTAGTTTCTAGCGGGGGGCCGGGTTCTTATGAGCAGTTCTTC	CASSLVSSGGPGSYEQFF
TRBD2	many	TRBJ2-3	TRBV25-1	TGTGCCAGCAGTGAATCGGTACGCGGGAGACCCCACACAGATACGCAGTATTTT	CASSESVRGRPHTDTQYF
-	many	TRBJ2-7	TRBV6-2/TRBV6-3	TGTGCCAGCAGTTCTCAGGGGAACTACGAGCAGTACTTC	CASSSQGNYEQYF
TRBD1	few	TRBJ2-1	TRBV4-3	TGCGCCAGCAGCCAATCGGGACAGGGTTATGAGCAGTTCTTC	CASSQSGQGYEQFF
-	-	TRBJ1-1	TRBV19	TGTGCCAGTACCGCCGGGACAACAGGCACTGAAGCTTTCTTT	CASTAGTTGTEAFF
-	few	TRBJ2-5	TRBV28	TGTGCCAGCAGTCCGCGCGGGGTCCGCGGGGTGGAGACCCAGTACTTC	CASSPRGVRGVETQYF
-	once	TRBJ1-5	TRBV9	TGTGCCAGCGGCGTAGATGTTAATCAGCCCCAGCATTTT	CASGVDVNQPQHF
TRBD2	few	TRBJ2-1	TRBV12-3/TRBV12-4	TGTGCCGCCCAGGGCGGGGGAGGGAATGAGCAGTTCTTC	CAAQGGGGNEQFF
-	few	TRBJ2-2	TRBV19	TGTGCCAGTAGTATAGTACGTGGTGGCGGGGAGCTGTTTTTT	CASSIVRGGGELFF
TRBD1	-	TRBJ2-7	TRBV28	TGTGCCAGCGGGAACCCACCGGGACAGAGCCCCTACGAGCAGTACTTC	CASGNPPGQSPYEQYF
-	-	TRBJ1-4	TRBV30	TGTTCCTGGGACACTGGTGATGAAAAACCGTTTTTT	CSWDTGDEKPFF
-	-	TRBJ1-6	TRBV27	TGTGCCAGCAGTTTATCCCGTAATTCACCCCTCCACTTT	CASSLSRNSPLHF
-	-	TRBJ2-7	TRBV20-1	TGCAGTGCTAGAAGTCGCCAGGTACCATCCTACGAGCAGTACTTC	CSARSRQVPSYEQYF
TRBD2	few	TRBJ2-7	TRBV7-9	TGTGCCAGCAGCTCTTCAAGCGGGAATCAAAACGAGCAGTACTTC	CASSSSSGNQNEQYF
-	many	TRBJ1-1	TRBV20-1	TGCAGTGCTAGAGAAGACGCCGGATCGAACACTGAAGCTTTCTTT	CSAREDAGSNTEAFF
-	many	TRBJ2-3	TRBV4-3	TGCGCCAGCAGCCAAGTGGAGGGCCGGGGAGATACGCAGTATTTT	CASSQVEGRGDTQYF
-	-	TRBJ1-5	TRBV12-3/TRBV12-4	TGTGCCAGCAGTAATAGAGGGCACGGAGGGGTTCAGCCCCAGCATTTT	CASSNRGHGGVQPQHF
-	many	TRBJ1-5	TRBV7-8	TGTGCCAGCAGCGCCAGAGGGGTGGAGCGGCCCCAGCATTTT	CASSARGVERPQHF
TRBD1	few	TRBJ2-3	TRBV12-3/TRBV12-4	TGTGCCAGCAGTTCGGGACAGGATAGGGTGGTGACAGATACGCAGTATTTT	CASSSGQDRVVTDTQYF
TRBD2	few	TRBJ2-7	TRBV4-3	TGCGCCAGCAGCCAAGGTTCTAGCGGGAGTTACGAGCAGTACTTC	CASSQGSSGSYEQYF
-	-	TRBJ2-7	TRBV6-5	TGTGCCAGCACCGACCCGTACTTCTACGAGCAGTACTTC	CASTDPYFYEQYF
-	few	TRBJ1-2	TRBV30	TGTGCCTGGAGTGTACTGTCAGTATTGAGCTACACCTTC	CAWSVLSVLSYTF
-	few	TRBJ2-2	TRBV28	TGTGCCAGCAGTTTAGTGGGGCTAACCGGGGAGCTGTTTTTT	CASSLVGLTGELFF